This entry concerns a single T cell receptor beta chain. The record originates from a study of blood T cell repertoires in COVID-19. The method was immunoSEQ multiplex PCR; TCRdb's version includes in-frame clones alone and lacks a portion of them. The sample includes 200,000 to 250,000 clones, 75% to 85% of them seen just once. Cohorts were determined from participant-reported clinical history. Specimen: PBMCs or T cells enriched from blood (not recorded which). The TCR originated in a woman between 35 and 50 years old with acute COVID-19.

The CDR3 protein is CASSPERQGWDGNTIYF. The CDR3 DNA is TGTGCCAGCAGCCCCGAAAGACAGGGTTGGGATGGAAACACCATATATTTT. The rearrangement links TRBV7-8 to TRBJ1-3, with 7 bases fitting TRBD1. CDR1 is SGHVS, CDR2 FQNEAQ, per germline. This CDR3 contains 17 residues. V lost 5 bases, J lost 3 bases, and 13 bases stayed unmatched.